The next 11 T cell receptor beta chains were all read from a single sample in a study of blood T cell repertoires in COVID-19. Assay used: immunoSEQ multiplex PCR; TCRdb lists only in-frame clones, some missing. The top ten clones hold 5% to 6% of a sample with about 250,000 clones, more than 70% of them seen once. The material sequenced was peripheral blood. Every receptor here comes from an elderly man with acute or convalescent COVID-19.

V gene TRBV10-3 combines with J gene TRBJ2-1, with D uncertain. This CDR3 comprises 11 residues. The germline V gene encodes CDR1 ENHRY and CDR2 SYGVKD. With 7 bases removed from V and 10 bases from J, the gap between germline ends came to 11 bases. CDR3 amino acids: CAINTEREQFF. CDR3 nucleotide sequence: TGTGCCATCAATACGGAGAGGGAGCAGTTCTTC.

V usage is TRBV15 and J usage is TRBJ1-2, with TRBD1 matching 7 bases. Germline V CDR1 and CDR2: LNHNV, YYDKDF (reference sequence). The CDR3 totals 15 residues. The junction had 10 bases not matched to a gene; V was cut back by 3 bases and J by 6 bases. The CDR3 coding sequence is TGTGCCACCAGCAGGATACAGGGGCGCTCAGATGGCTACACCTTC. Translating gives CATSRIQGRSDGYTF.

V is TRBV7-9 and J is TRBJ1-5; D not certain. Deletions cut 10 bases from V and 8 bases from J, with 6 bases between. Germline CDR1 SEHNR, CDR2 FQNEAQ (reference sequence). CDR3 size: 9 residues. For the CDR3, the DNA is TGTGCCACCGGGGAGCCCCAGCATTTT. Translating it yields CATGEPQHF.

This clone was counted once. This rearrangement joins TRBV3-1 (or the pseudogene TRBV3-2) to TRBJ1-5, with a weak D call TRBD1 (6 bases). The CDR3 runs 14 residues. Germline values: CDR1 LGHDT, CDR2 YNNKEL (reference sequence). Trimming shortened V by 4 bases and J by 7 bases, and 14 bases separated the two germline ends. CDR3 in amino acids: CASSPGLQGQPQHF. In nucleotides, the CDR3 is TGTGCCAGCAGCCCGGGACTACAGGGACAGCCCCAGCATTTT.

The chain is built from TRBV3-1 (or the pseudogene TRBV3-2) and TRBJ2-3; a possible D gene is TRBD2 (5 bases). The V and J ends lost 7 bases and 8 bases respectively, with 19 bases between them. The CDR3 consists of 14 residues. The germline gives CDR1 LGHDT, CDR2 YNNKEL (reference sequence). The CDR3, as DNA: TGTGCCAGCAAGGCGGGCCTCGGGGTGGGTACGCAGTATTTT. Translated, it gives CASKAGLGVGTQYF.

The chain joins TRBV3-1 (or the pseudogene TRBV3-2) to TRBJ1-1; TRBD1 agrees at 7 bases. J was trimmed by 4 bases and V by 2 bases; bases with no gene match: 7. The germline V gene has CDR1 LGHDT and CDR2 YNNKEL (reference sequence). This CDR3 is 15 amino acids long. The CDR3, as DNA: TGTGCCAGCAGCCAACCTTACAGGGGTAGCACTGAAGCTTTCTTT. This gives the protein CASSQPYRGSTEAFF.

The chain links TRBV30 to TRBJ1-1, with 7 nucleotides matching TRBD1. Trimming took 3 bases from V and 4 from J; bases not matched to a gene: 8. CDR1 is GTSNPN, CDR2 SVGIG, per germline (reference sequence). This CDR3 is built from 14 residues. Here the CDR3 reads CAWSRGGSGTEAFF. The CDR3 DNA reads TGTGCCTGGAGCCGAGGGGGCAGTGGCACTGAAGCTTTCTTT.

This clone was detected once. The J gene is TRBJ1-6, the V gene TRBV2, with a possible D match to TRBD1 (6 bases). The V and J ends lost 6 bases and 9 bases respectively, with 18 bases between them. The CDR3 sequence is 15 residues long. The germline V gene has CDR1 SNHLY and CDR2 FYNNEI. CDR3 sequence reads: CASSESGTPSSPLHF. CDR3 DNA: TGTGCCAGCAGCGAATCGGGGACACCCTCTTCACCCCTCCACTTT. The full variable domain, with the rest looked up from reference TRBV2 and TRBJ1-6, is EPEVTQTPSHQVTQMGQEVILRCVPISNHLYFYWYRQILGQKVEFLVSFYNNEISEKSEIFDDQFSVERPDGSNFTLKIRSTKLEDSAMYFCASSESGTPSSPLHFGNGTRLTVT.

For the CDR3, the DNA is TGTGCCAGCTCACCACCCGGACAGGGGACTTATGGCTACACCTTC. Translation gives CASSPPGQGTYGYTF. This chain joins TRBV18 and TRBJ1-2; 9 nucleotides agree with TRBD1. Per germline, CDR1 KGHSH and CDR2 LQKENI. The CDR3 is made up of 15 amino acids. The V gene end was trimmed by 0 bases and the J gene end by 5 bases; junction bases not matched to a gene: 4.

V usage is TRBV7-9 and J usage is TRBJ2-2; D perhaps matches TRBD2 (6 bases). V was cut by 5 bases and J by 0 bases, with 19 bases left in between. This CDR3 is 18 amino acids long. Germline values: CDR1 SEHNR, CDR2 FQNEAQ (reference sequence). As DNA, the CDR3 is TGTGCCAGCAGCCCTCCCGGACGGACTACTTCGAACACCGGGGAGCTGTTTTTT. It yields the protein CASSPPGRTTSNTGELFF. The full variable domain, with the rest looked up from reference TRBV7-9 and TRBJ2-2, is DTGVSQNPRHKITKRGQNVTFRCDPISEHNRLYWYRQTLGQGPEFLTYFQNEAQLEKSRLLSDRFSAERPKGSFSTLEIQRTEQGDSAMYLCASSPPGRTTSNTGELFFGEGSRLTVL.

In DNA form, the CDR3 reads TGTGCCAGCAGTGAAGCTGGGACAGCCGATTACACTGAAGCTTTCTTT. Protein sequence: CASSEAGTADYTEAFF. The chain has TRBV6-1 and TRBJ1-1; 7 nucleotides agree with TRBD1. Germline assignment: CDR1 MNHNS and CDR2 SASEGT. The CDR3 extends over 16 amino acids. The V gene end was trimmed by 0 bases and the J gene end by 3 bases; junction bases not matched to a gene: 7.